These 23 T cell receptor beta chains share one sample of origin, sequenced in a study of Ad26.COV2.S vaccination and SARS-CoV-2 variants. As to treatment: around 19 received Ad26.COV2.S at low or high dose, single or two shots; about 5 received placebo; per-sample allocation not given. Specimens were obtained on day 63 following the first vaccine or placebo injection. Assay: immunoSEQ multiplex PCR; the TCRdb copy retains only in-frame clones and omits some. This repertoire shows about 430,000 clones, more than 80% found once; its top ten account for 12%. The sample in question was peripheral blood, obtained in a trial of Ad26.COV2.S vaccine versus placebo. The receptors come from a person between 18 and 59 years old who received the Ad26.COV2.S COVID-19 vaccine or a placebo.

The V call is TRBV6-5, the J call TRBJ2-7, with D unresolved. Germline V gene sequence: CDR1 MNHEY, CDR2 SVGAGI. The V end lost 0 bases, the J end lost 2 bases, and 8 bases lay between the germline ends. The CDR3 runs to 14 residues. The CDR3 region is CASSYSRQTYEQYF. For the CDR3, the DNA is TGTGCCAGCAGTTACTCACGGCAAACCTACGAGCAGTACTTC.

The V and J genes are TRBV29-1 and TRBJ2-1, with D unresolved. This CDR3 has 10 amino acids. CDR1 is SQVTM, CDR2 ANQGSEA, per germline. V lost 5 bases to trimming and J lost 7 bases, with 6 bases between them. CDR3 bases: TGCAGCGTTTGGAGTAATGAGCAGTTCTTC. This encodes CSVWSNEQFF.

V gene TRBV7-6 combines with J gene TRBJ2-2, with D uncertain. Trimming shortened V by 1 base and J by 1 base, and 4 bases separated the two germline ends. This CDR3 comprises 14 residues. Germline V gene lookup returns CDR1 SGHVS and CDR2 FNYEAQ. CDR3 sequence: CASSLGWNTGELFF. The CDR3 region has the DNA TGTGCCAGCAGCTTAGGGTGGAACACCGGGGAGCTGTTTTTT.

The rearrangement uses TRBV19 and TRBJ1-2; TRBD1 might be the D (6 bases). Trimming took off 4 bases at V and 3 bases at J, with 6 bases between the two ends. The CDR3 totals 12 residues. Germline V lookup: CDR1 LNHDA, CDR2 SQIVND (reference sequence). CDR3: CASSNRDYGYTF. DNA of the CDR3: TGTGCCAGTAGTAACAGGGACTATGGCTACACCTTC.

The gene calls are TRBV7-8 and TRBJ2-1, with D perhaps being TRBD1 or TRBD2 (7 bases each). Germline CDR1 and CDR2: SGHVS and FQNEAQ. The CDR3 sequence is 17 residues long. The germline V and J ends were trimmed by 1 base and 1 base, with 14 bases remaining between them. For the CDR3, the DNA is TGTGCCAGCAGCTTAGGGGGAGGGGGCGCGTCCTACAATGAGCAGTTCTTC. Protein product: CASSLGGGGASYNEQFF.

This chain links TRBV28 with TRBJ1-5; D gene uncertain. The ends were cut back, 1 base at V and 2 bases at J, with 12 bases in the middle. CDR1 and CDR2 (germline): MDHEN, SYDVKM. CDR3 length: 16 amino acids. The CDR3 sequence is CASSLLANSGNQPQHF. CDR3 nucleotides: TGTGCCAGCAGTTTATTGGCAAACTCAGGCAATCAGCCCCAGCATTTT.

DNA for the CDR3: TGTGCCAGCAGCTCCGGACTGACGAACACTGAAGCTTTCTTT. The encoded protein is CASSSGLTNTEAFF. The chain carries TRBV11-3 and TRBJ1-1; unclear D gene. The V and J ends lost 4 bases and 1 base respectively, with 10 bases between them. The CDR3 length is 14 residues. CDR1 and CDR2 (germline): SGHNT, YENEEA.

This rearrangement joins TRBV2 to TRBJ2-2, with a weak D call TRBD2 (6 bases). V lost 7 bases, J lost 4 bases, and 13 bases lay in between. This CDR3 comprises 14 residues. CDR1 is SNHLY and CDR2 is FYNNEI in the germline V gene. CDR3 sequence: CASKLGLSTGELFF. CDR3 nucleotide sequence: TGTGCCAGCAAACTGGGACTGAGCACCGGGGAGCTGTTTTTT.

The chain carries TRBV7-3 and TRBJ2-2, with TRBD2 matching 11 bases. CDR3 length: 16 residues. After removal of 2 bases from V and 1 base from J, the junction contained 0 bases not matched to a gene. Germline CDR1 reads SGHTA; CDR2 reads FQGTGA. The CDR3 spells CASSLLAGGNTGELFF. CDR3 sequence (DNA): TGTGCCAGCAGCTTACTAGCGGGAGGGAACACCGGGGAGCTGTTTTTT.

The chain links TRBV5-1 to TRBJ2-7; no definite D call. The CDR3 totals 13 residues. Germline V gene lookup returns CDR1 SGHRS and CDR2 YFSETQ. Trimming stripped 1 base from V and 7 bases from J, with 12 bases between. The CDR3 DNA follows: TGCGCCAGCAGCTTGACCCTATTTGGGGAGCAGTACTTC. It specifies CASSLTLFGEQYF.

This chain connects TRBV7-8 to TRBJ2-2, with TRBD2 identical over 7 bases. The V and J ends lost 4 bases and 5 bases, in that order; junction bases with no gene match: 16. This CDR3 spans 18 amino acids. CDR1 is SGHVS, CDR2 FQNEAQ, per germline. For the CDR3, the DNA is TGTGCCAGCAGCTCATTAAGGGCAACCGGGACTACTACCGGGGAGCTGTTTTTT. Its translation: CASSSLRATGTTTGELFF.

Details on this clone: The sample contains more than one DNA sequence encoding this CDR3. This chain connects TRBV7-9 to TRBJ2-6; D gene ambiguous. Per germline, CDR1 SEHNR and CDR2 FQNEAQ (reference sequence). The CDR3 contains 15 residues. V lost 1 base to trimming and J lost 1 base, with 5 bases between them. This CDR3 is CASSLVGSGANVLTF. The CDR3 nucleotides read TGTGCCAGCAGCTTAGTAGGGTCTGGGGCCAACGTCCTGACTTTC.

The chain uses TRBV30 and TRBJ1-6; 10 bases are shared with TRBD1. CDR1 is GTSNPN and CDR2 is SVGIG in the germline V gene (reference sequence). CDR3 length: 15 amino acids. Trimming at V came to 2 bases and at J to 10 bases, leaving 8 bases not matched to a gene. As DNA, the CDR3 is TGTGCCTGGAGTACTAGGGGACAGGGGTCCTCACCCCTCCACTTT. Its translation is CAWSTRGQGSSPLHF.

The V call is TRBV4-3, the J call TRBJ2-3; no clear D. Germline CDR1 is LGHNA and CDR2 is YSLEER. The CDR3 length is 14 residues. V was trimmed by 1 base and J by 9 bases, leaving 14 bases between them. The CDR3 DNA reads TGCGCCAGCAGCCAAGGATCGGCCCCCGGAACGCAGTATTTT. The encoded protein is CASSQGSAPGTQYF.

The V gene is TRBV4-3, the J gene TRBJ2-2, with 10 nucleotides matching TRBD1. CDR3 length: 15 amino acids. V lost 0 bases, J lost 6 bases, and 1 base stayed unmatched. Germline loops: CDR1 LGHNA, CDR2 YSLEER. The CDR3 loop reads CASSQEGTGAGELFF. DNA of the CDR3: TGCGCCAGCAGCCAAGAAGGGACAGGGGCCGGGGAGCTGTTTTTT.

The DNA of the CDR3 is TGTGCCAGTAGTGCCCCGGGAGGCCCCCTCTACGAGCAGTACTTC. It is translated as CASSAPGGPLYEQYF. This chain uses TRBV19 with TRBJ2-7, with 7 bases lining up with TRBD2. Germline CDR1 is LNHDA and CDR2 is SQIVND (reference sequence). This CDR3 is built from 15 residues. V dropped 5 bases and J dropped 3; count of bases not matched to a gene: 10.

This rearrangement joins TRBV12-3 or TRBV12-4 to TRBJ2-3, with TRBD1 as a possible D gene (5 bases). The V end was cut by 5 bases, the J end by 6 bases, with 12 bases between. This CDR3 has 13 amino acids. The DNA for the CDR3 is TGTGCCAGCAGTCTGGGGCCTCCGGATACGCAGTATTTT. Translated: CASSLGPPDTQYF.

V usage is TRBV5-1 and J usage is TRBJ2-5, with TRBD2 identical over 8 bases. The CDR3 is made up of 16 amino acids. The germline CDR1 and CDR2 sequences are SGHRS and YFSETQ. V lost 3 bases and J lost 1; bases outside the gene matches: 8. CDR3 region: CASSYGTRGLQETQYF. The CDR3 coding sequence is TGCGCCAGCAGCTACGGGACTAGAGGCCTCCAAGAGACCCAGTACTTC.

CDR3: CASSLYRESAEAFF. CDR3 sequence (DNA): TGTGCCAGCAGCCTATACAGGGAATCCGCTGAAGCTTTCTTT. V gene TRBV14 combines with J gene TRBJ1-1; D is perhaps TRBD1 (6 bases). V was clipped by 4 bases and J by 6 bases, with 15 bases between them. The CDR3 has 14 amino acids. Germline lookup yields CDR1 SGHDN and CDR2 FVKESK.

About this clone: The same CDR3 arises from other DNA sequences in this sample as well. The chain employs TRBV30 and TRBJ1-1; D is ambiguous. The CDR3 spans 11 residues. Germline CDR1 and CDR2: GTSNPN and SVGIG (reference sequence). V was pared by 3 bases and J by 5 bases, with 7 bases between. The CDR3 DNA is TGTGCCTGGAGCCCCGGAACTGAAGCTTTCTTT. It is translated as CAWSPGTEAFF.

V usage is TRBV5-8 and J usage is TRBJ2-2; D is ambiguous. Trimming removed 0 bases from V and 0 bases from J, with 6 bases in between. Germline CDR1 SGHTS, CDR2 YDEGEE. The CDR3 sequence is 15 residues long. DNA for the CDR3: TGTGCCAGCAGCTTGGGACTTACGAACACCGGGGAGCTGTTTTTT. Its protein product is CASSLGLTNTGELFF.

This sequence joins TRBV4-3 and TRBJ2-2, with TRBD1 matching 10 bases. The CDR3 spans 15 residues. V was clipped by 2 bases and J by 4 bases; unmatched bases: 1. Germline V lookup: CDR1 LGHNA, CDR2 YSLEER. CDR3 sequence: CASSQRTGGTGELFF. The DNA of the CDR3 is TGCGCCAGCAGCCAAAGGACAGGGGGCACCGGGGAGCTGTTTTTT.

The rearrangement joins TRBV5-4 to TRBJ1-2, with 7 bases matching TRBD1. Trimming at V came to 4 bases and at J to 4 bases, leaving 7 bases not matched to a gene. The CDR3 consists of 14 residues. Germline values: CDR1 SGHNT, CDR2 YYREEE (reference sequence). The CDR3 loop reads CASSQAGTAYGYTF. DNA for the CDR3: TGTGCCAGCAGCCAAGCCGGGACAGCCTATGGCTACACCTTC.